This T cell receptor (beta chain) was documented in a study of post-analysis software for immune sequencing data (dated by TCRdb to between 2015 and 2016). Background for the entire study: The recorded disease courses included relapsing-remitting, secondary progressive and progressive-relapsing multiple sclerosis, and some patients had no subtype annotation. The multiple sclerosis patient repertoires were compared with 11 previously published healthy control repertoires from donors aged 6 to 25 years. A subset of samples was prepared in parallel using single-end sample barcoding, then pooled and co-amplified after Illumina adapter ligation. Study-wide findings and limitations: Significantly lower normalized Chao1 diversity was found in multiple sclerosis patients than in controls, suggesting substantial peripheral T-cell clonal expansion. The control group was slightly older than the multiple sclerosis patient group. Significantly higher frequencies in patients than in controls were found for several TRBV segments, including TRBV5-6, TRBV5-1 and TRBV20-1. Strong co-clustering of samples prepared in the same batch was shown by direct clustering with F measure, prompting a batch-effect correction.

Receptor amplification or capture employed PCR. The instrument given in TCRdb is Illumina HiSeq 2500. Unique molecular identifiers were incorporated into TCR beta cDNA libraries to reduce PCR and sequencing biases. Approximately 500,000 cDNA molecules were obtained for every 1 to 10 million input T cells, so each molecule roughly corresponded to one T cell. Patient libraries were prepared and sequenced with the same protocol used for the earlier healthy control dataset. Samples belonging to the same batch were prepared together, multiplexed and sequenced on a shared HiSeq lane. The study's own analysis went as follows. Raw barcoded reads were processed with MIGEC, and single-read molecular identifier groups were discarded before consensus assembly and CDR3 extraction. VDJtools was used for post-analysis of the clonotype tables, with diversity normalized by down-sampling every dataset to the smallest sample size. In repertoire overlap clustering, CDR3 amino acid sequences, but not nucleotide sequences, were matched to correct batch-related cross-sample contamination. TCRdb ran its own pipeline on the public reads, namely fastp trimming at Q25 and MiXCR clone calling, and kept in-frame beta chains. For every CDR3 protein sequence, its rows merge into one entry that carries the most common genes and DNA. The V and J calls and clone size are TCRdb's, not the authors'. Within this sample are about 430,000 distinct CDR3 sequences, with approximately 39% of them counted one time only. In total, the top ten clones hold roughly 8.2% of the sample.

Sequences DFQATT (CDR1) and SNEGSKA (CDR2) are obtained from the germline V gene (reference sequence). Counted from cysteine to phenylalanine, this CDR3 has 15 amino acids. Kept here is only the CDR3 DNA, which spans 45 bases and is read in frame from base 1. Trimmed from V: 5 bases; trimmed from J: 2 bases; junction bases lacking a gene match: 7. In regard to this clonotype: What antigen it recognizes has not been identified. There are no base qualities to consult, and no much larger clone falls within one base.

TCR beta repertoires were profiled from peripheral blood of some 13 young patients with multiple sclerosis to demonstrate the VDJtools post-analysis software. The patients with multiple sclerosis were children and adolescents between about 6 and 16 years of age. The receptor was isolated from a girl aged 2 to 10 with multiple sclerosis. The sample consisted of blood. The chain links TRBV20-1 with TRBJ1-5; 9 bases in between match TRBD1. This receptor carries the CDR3 CSAPDRGTGNQPQHF. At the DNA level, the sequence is TGCAGTGCTCCAGACAGGGGGACGGGCAATCAGCCCCAGCATTTT.